This TCR beta chain was captured by sequencing in a study of monozygotic twins with inflammatory bowel disease. CDR1 is GTSNPN and CDR2 is SVGIG in the germline V gene (reference sequence). The CDR3 length is 12 residues. Following a re-call of the 5' RACE reads, TCRdb has one entry per CDR3 protein and lacks DNA. Found here are 200,000 to 250,000 distinct CDR3 sequences; the top ten clones hold less than 9%. V usage is TRBV30 and J usage is TRBJ2-7; TCRdb reports TRBD1, a call that lacks DNA to check it against. The TCR sequence derives from a human donor with ulcerative colitis or Crohn's disease, or a healthy co-twin of an affected twin (not recorded which). The source material was blood. CDR3 sequence: CAWSVERQGLHF. Variable domain in full (rest from reference TRBV30 and TRBJ2-7): SQTIHQWPATLVQPVGSPLSLECTVEGTSNPNLYWYRQAAGRGLQLLFYSVGIGQISSEVPQNLSASRPQDRQFILSSKKLLLSDSGFYLCAWSVERQGLHFGPGTRLTVT.